Sequencing of this T cell receptor (beta chain) was carried out in a study of response to subunit inactivated influenza vaccine. General study findings and limits: With each seasonal influenza vaccination, the authors suggested, few new T cells are recruited.

Comment on this clonotype: Antigen specificity is unknown.

This CDR3 has 16 residues. Germline-derived CDR1 and CDR2 are DFQATT and SNEGSKA (reference sequence). Trimming removed 2 bases from V and 0 bases from J, with 17 bases in between. One entry per CDR3 protein, called by TCRdb with MiXCR from the RT-PCR reads. The data hold under 800,000 distinct CDR3 sequences, with roughly 14% observed a single time. The clonotype originates from a man aged 50 to 60 who received an inactivated influenza vaccine. The gene calls are TRBV20-1 and TRBJ2-7; D assignment may be TRBD1 or TRBD2 (5 bases each). Specimen: PBMCs from blood, collected roughly 15 days before vaccination. Here the CDR3 reads CSARTSLAGSSYEQYF. CDR3 nucleotides: TGCAGTGCTAGAACTTCTTTGGCAGGGAGCTCCTACGAGCAGTACTTC.